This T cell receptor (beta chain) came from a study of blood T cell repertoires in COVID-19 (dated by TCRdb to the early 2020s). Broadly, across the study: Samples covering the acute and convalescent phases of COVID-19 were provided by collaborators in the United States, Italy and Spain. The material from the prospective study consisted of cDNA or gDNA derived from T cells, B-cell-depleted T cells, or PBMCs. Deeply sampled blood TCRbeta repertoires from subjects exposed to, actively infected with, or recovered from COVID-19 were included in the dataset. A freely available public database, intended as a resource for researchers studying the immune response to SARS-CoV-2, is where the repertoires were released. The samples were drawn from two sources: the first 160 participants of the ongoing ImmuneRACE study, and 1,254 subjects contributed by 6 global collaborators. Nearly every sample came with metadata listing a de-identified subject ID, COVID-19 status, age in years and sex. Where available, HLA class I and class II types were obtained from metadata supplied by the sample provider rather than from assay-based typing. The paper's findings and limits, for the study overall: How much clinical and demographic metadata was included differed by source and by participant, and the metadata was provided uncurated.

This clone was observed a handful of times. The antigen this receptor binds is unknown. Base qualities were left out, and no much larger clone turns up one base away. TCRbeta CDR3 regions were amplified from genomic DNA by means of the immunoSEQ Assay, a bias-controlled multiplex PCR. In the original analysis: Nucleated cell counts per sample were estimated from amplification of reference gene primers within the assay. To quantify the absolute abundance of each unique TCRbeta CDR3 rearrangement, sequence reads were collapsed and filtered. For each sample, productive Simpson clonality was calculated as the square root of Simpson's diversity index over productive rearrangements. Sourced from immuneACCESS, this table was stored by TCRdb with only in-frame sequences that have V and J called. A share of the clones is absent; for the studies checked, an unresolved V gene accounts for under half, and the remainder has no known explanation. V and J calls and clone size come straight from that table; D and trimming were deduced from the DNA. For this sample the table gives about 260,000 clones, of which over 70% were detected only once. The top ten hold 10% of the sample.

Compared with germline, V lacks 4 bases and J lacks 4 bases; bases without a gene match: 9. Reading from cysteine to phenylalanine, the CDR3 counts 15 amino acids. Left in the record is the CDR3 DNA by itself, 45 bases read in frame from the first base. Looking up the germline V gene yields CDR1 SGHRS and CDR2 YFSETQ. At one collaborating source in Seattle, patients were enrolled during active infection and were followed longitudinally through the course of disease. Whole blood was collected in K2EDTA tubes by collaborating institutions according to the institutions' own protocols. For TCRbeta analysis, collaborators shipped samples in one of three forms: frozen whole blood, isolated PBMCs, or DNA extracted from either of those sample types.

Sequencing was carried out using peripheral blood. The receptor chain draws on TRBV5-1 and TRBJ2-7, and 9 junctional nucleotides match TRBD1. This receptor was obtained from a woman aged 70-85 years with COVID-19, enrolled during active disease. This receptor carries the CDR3 CASSGAGTGKYEQYF. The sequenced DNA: TGCGCCAGCAGCGGGGCCGGGACAGGGAAGTACGAGCAGTACTTC.